This TCR beta chain was recorded in a study of T cells in narcolepsy (dated by TCRdb to about 2018). Looking at the study overall: Patients with narcolepsy type 1 or type 2 (NT1, NT2) and healthy control donors were enrolled in the study. The study sought autoreactive T cells targeting hypocretin neuron self-antigens (hypocretin, TRIB2) in narcolepsy patients, using TCR Vbeta sequencing to track clonotypes in blood and CSF. Study-level results and caveats: Plots that compared CSF and blood CD4+ T cell clonotypes from the same patient highlighted HCRT-specific and TRIB2-specific autoreactive clonotypes. According to the report, autoreactive clonotypes were detected serially in the blood of the same patients and of different patients, but not in healthy controls. Certain blood memory CD4+ repertoires from patients and controls had no sequences that matched autoreactive T cell clones. Numbers of sequenced blood memory CD4+ clonotypes were comparable, with averages of some 39,000 in patients and approximately 33,000 in controls.

Counted from cysteine to phenylalanine, this CDR3 has 15 amino acids. Only the CDR3 region is kept as DNA, spanning 45 bases read in frame from base 1. Sequences SGDLS (CDR1) and YYNGEE (CDR2) are obtained from the germline V gene. The junction shows trimming of 0 bases on V and 0 bases on J, plus 7 bases between the germline ends. With respect to this clone: Its antigen remains unidentified. No qualities accompany the bases; no much larger clone lies one base away.

Memory CD4+ T cells were sorted ex vivo from peripheral blood of narcolepsy patients and healthy controls for TCR Vbeta sequencing. Library creation used the immunoSEQ multiplex PCR assay. Drawn from immuneACCESS, this table holds only the in-frame rearrangements with V and J called that TCRdb kept. Clones are partly lost; checked studies trace under half to an unresolved V gene and leave the rest unexplained. Within this sample are 25,000 to 30,000 clones, with 79% of them counted one time only. Together, the top ten hold about 6% of the sample. This sequence originates from a human donor in good health. Sequencing was done on a sample of memory (CD45RA-) CD4+ T cells from blood. What the cell subset or site label conveys for this sample: memory T cells sorted ex vivo from peripheral blood. The rearrangement joined TRBV9 to TRBJ1-5; no D segment can be confidently identified. The CDR3 protein sequence reads: CASSVEGISNQPQHF. The DNA is TGTGCCAGCAGCGTAGAAGGCATTAGCAATCAGCCCCAGCATTTT. Where the CDR3 stops, the reference TRBV9 and TRBJ1-5 genes take over; the full variable domain is DSGVTQTPKHLITATGQRVTLRCSPRSGDLSVYWYQQSLDQGLQFLIQYYNGEERAKGNILERFSAQQFPDLHSELNLSSLELGDSALYFCASSVEGISNQPQHFGDGTRLSIL.